A selection of T cell receptor beta chains follows, all from one sample in a study of OX40 agonist ivuxolimab in advanced cancers. The repertoire was sequenced with immunoSEQ multiplex PCR; TCRdb's copy has only in-frame clones and lacks some. The profile shows 100,000 or so clones, about 84% of them singletons. This material consisted of CD4+ or CD8+ T cells sorted from blood, taken in a trial of the OX40 agonist ivuxolimab. The source is an adult with an advanced solid tumor such as melanoma, head and neck, liver or kidney cancer. Each CDR3 is given with its conserved first and last residue. Each record gives: CDR3 length, D gene, V gene, J gene, CDR3 protein, CDR3 DNA. D genes are given only for firm matches.

>16|-|TRBV18|TRBJ2-2
CASSRYGQSNTGELFF
TGTGCCAGCTCACGATATGGACAGAGTAACACCGGGGAGCTGTTTTTT
>16|-|TRBV19|TRBJ2-1
CASSISGTVFPGEQFF
TGTGCCAGTAGTATCTCAGGGACTGTCTTTCCGGGTGAGCAGTTCTTC
>13|-|TRBV5-1|TRBJ2-1
CASSLAGVNEQFF
TGCGCCAGCAGCTTGGCAGGAGTCAATGAGCAGTTCTTC
>14|-|TRBV10-3|TRBJ1-6
CAISEDSYNSPLHF
TGTGCCATCAGTGAAGACAGTTATAATTCACCCCTCCACTTT
>16|TRBD1|TRBV10-3|TRBJ1-5
CAISESRGQGPGPQHF
TGTGCCATCAGTGAGTCGAGAGGACAGGGCCCGGGACCCCAGCATTTT
>13|-|TRBV6-6|TRBJ1-1
CASSLQGIAEAFF
TGTGCCAGCAGTCTTCAGGGAATCGCTGAAGCTTTCTTT
>12|-|TRBV29-1|TRBJ1-1
CSDGTENTEAFF
TGCAGCGACGGGACGGAGAACACTGAAGCTTTCTTT
>18|-|TRBV7-2|TRBJ1-1
CASSLNPQRTELGTEAFF
TGTGCCAGCAGCTTAAATCCCCAACGGACAGAACTGGGTACTGAAGCTTTCTTT
>15|-|TRBV6-1|TRBJ1-5
CASSDQGHSNQPQHF
TGTGCCAGCAGTGACCAGGGTCACAGCAATCAGCCCCAGCATTTT
>14|-|TRBV4-1|TRBJ2-3
CASSQVGVTDTQYF
TGCGCCAGCAGCCAAGTCGGGGTTACAGATACGCAGTATTTT
>14|-|TRBV21-1|TRBJ2-7
CASSSQGGSYEQYF
TGTGCCAGCAGCTCCCAGGGAGGGTCCTACGAGCAGTACTTC
>11|-|TRBV7-9|TRBJ1-1
CASTGGPEAFF
TGTGCCAGCACCGGTGGGCCTGAAGCTTTCTTT
>15|-|TRBV4-3|TRBJ2-2
CASSQEDTNTGELFF
TGCGCCAGCAGCCAAGAGGACACGAACACCGGGGAGCTGTTTTTT
>14|-|TRBV7-8|TRBJ1-4
CASSRPGDNEKLFF
TGTGCCAGCAGCCGACCAGGGGATAATGAAAAACTGTTTTTT
>14|-|TRBV5-4|TRBJ2-7
CASSPKGIPYEQYF
TGTGCCAGCAGCCCCAAGGGGATACCCTACGAGCAGTACTTC